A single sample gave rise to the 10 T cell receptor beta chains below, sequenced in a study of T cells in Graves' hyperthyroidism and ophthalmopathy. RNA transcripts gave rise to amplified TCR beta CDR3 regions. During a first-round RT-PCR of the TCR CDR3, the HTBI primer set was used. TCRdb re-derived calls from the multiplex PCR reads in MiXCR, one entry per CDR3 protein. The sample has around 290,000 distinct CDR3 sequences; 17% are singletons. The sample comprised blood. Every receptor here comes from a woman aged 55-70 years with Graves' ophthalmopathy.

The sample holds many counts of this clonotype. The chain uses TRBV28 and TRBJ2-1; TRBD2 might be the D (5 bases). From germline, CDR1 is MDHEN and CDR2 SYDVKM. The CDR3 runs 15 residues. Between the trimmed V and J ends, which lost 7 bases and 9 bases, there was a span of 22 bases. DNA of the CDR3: TGTGCCAGCATTAAACCTGGCGGACTTACTGGTGAGCAGTTCTTC. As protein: CASIKPGGLTGEQFF.

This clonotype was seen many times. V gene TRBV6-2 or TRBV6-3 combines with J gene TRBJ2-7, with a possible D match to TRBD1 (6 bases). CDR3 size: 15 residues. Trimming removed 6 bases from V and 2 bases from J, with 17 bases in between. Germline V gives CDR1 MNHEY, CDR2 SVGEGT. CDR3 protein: CASSPRAGETYEQYF. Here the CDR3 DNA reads TGTGCCAGCAGCCCCCGTGCAGGGGAGACCTACGAGCAGTACTTC.

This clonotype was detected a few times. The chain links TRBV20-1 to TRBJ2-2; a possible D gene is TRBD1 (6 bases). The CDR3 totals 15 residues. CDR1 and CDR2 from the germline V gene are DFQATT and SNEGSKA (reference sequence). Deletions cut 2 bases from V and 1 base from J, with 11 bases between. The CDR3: CSARSRTVNTGELFF. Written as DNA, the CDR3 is TGCAGTGCTAGATCCAGGACAGTGAACACCGGGGAGCTGTTTTTT.

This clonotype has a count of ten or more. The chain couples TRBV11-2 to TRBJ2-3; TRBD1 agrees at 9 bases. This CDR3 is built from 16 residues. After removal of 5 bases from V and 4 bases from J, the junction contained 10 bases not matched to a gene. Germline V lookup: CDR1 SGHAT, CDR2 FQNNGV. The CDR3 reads CASSKPYRGPSDTQYF. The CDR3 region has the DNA TGTGCCAGCAGCAAACCCTACAGGGGGCCGTCAGATACGCAGTATTTT.

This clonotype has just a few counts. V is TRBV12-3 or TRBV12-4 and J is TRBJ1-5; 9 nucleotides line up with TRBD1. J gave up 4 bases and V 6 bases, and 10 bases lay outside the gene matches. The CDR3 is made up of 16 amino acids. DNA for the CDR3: TGTGCCAGCAGCAAATCCCCGGGACAGGGAAATCAGCCCCAGCATTTT. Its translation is CASSKSPGQGNQPQHF.

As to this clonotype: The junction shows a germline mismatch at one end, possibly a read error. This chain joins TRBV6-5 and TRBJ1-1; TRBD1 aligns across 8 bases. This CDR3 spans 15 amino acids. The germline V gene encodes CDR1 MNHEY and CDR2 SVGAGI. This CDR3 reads CASSYSTGVSTKAFF. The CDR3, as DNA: TGTGCCAGCAGTTACTCGACAGGGGTTAGCACTAAAGCTTTCTTT.

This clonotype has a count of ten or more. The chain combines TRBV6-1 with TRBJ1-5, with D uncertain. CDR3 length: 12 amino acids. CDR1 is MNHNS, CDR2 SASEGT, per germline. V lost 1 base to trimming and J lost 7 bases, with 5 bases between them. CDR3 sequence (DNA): TGTGCCAGCAGTGAAGGAAGGCAGCCCCAGCATTTT. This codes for CASSEGRQPQHF.

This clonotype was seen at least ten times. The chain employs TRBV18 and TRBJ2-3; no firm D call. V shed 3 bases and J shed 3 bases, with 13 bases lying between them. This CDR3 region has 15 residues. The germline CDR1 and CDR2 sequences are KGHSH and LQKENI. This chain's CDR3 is CASSPPSQVTDTQYF. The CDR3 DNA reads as TGTGCCAGCTCACCGCCAAGCCAAGTTACAGATACGCAGTATTTT.

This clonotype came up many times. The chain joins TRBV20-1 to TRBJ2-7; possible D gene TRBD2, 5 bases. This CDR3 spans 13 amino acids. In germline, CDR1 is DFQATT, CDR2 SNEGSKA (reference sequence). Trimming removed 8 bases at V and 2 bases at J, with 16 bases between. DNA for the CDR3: TGCAGTCCCACGTCGGGGAAGACCTACGAGCAGTACTTC. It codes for CSPTSGKTYEQYF.

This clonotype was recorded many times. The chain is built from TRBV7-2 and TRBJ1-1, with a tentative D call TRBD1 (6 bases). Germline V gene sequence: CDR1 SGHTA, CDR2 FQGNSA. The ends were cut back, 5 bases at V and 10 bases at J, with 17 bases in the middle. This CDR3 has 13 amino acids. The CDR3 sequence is CASSVRDAGAAFF. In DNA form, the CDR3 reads TGTGCCAGCAGCGTACGGGACGCAGGGGCAGCTTTCTTT.